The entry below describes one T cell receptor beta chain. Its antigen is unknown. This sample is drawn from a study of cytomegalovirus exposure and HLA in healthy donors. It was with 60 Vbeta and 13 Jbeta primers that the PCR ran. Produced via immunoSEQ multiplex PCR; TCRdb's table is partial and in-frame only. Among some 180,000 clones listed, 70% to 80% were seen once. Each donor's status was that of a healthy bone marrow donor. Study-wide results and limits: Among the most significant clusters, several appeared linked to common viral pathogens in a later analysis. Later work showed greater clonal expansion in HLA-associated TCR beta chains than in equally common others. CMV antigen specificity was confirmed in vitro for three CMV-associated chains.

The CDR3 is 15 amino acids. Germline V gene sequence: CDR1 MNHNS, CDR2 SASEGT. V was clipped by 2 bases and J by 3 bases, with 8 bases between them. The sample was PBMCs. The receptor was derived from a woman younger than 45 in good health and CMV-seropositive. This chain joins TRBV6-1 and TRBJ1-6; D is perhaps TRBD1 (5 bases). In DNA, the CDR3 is TGTGCCAGCAGTGAACAGGGTTTCTATAATTCACCCCTCCACTTT. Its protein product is CASSEQGFYNSPLHF.